A single T cell receptor (beta chain) is shown here with its context. The data belong to a study of T cell changes during pregnancy in multiple sclerosis. Sequencing used immunoSEQ multiplex PCR; TCRdb keeps in-frame clones, though not all of them. The data contain tens of thousands of clones, 93% of them singletons. This CDR3 has 14 amino acids. Trimming took 4 bases from V and 4 from J, leaving 12 bases between them. Germline-derived CDR1 and CDR2 are MNHEY and SMNVEV (reference sequence). The TCR sequence derives from a female donor with multiple sclerosis, enrolled in a pregnancy study. This chain joins TRBV27 and TRBJ2-3; D is possibly TRBD2 (6 bases). The sequencing here drew on CD8+ T cells from peripheral blood mononuclear cells, taken in the second trimester of pregnancy. The CDR3 region is CASSWRGTSDTQYF. For the CDR3, the DNA is TGTGCCAGCAGTTGGCGCGGGACTTCAGATACGCAGTATTTT.